This is a list of T cell receptor beta chains from one sample in a study of regulatory T cells in long-lasting Graves disease. TCRdb independently ran MiXCR on the multiplex PCR reads; one entry per CDR3 protein. The profile covers about 660,000 distinct CDR3 sequences, with approximately 29% appearing a single time and 42% taken by the ten largest. Sequences were derived from peripheral blood mononuclear cells (PBMCs), sampled when the disease was refractory, from a patient treated with antithyroid drugs. All receptors derive from a female donor with Graves disease. Both conserved end residues are part of each CDR3. A D gene is named only where the DNA matches it firmly. Rows may omit the clone size; those that give it use once, few, many or a size class.

clone_size	d_call	v_call	j_call	cdr3_aa
-	TRBD1	TRBV29-1	TRBJ1-1	CSGTGGMNTEAFF
-	-	TRBV6-1	TRBJ2-7	CASSRDISTYEQYF
many	-	TRBV30	TRBJ1-2	CAWSVVRGGAHYGYTF
few	-	TRBV11-2	TRBJ2-1	CASSRNPRSDEQFF
few	TRBD1	TRBV6-1	TRBJ1-2	CASRLTGINYGYTF
-	-	TRBV5-1	TRBJ1-1	CASSREGRNTEAFF
-	-	TRBV10-3	TRBJ1-4	CAIGETGGDEKLFF
-	-	TRBV29-1	TRBJ1-4	CSATGVGNEKLFF
few	TRBD2	TRBV12-3/TRBV12-4	TRBJ2-3	CASSFVGGAGEQYF
few	-	TRBV28	TRBJ2-3	CASSPRSEYPTDTQYF
-	TRBD1	TRBV29-1	TRBJ2-5	CSYRGQETQYF
-	-	TRBV19	TRBJ2-5	CASSMLETQYF
-	-	TRBV11-2	TRBJ2-1	CASSLVVDNEQFF
many	-	TRBV28	TRBJ1-5	CASSPHRANQPQHF
-	-	TRBV28	TRBJ2-4	CASSLPLGVKNIQYF
-	-	TRBV4-1	TRBJ1-2	CASSQDKASNYGYTF
-	TRBD1	TRBV20-1	TRBJ2-7	CSALPQDRPSYEQYF
-	-	TRBV30	TRBJ1-3	CAWTGDGNTIYF
-	TRBD1	TRBV6-5	TRBJ1-2	CASSYPADRGPDYTF
-	-	TRBV11-2	TRBJ2-7	CASVGVPPEQYF
-	TRBD2	TRBV6-9	TRBJ2-7	CASSYRLAGGYEQYF
few	TRBD1	TRBV7-2	TRBJ1-2	CASSLLRDSYYGYTF
-	-	TRBV25-1	TRBJ1-1	CASSELGGGVNTEAFF
-	TRBD1	TRBV12-3/TRBV12-4	TRBJ1-5	CASSHGQGASQPQHF
many	TRBD1	TRBV2	TRBJ1-4	CASSRQGSHEKLFF
few	-	TRBV12-3/TRBV12-4	TRBJ2-7	CASRTRRGSSYEQYF
few	-	TRBV5-6	TRBJ1-5	CASSLGRMGQPQHF
-	-	TRBV29-1	TRBJ1-1	CSVPTGPATEAFF
-	-	TRBV20-1	TRBJ2-7	CSAAGQKSGYEQYF
-	-	TRBV10-3	TRBJ1-5	CAIRDGGLSNQPQHF
-	-	TRBV12-3/TRBV12-4	TRBJ1-1	CASSLGITGTEAFF
-	-	TRBV6-9	TRBJ2-3	CASSYRLSTDTQYF
-	-	TRBV6-9	TRBJ2-5	CASSSGRLPETQYF
-	TRBD1	TRBV28	TRBJ2-6	CASSLCGTGGSGANVLTF
-	-	TRBV6-1	TRBJ2-3	CACRDTTDTQYF
many	TRBD1	TRBV12-3/TRBV12-4	TRBJ1-5	CASSSGQGDNQPQHF
-	TRBD1	TRBV11-1	TRBJ1-2	CASSDQQGPLGYTF
-	TRBD1	TRBV12-3/TRBV12-4	TRBJ1-5	CASRRTGINQPQHF
few	TRBD2	TRBV27	TRBJ2-4	CASSLGGLAGGAKNIQYF
-	-	TRBV20-1	TRBJ2-5	CSAFSGISETQYF
medium-sized	TRBD1	TRBV20-1	TRBJ1-1	CSARGTGDTEAFF